These 20 T cell receptor beta chains were sequenced from one sample in a study of chemoradiotherapy in HPV16-positive cancers. The data were produced by immunoSEQ multiplex PCR, yet TCRdb's version contains in-frame clones alone and is incomplete. The top ten clones hold 7.5% to 9% of a sample with just over 8,500 clones, under 80% of them seen once. This sample was taken from a patient who underwent chemoradiotherapy. Receptors were obtained from a human donor with HPV-associated anogenital cancer.

The V and J genes are TRBV28 and TRBJ2-3; 7 nucleotides align to TRBD2. Germline loops: CDR1 MDHEN, CDR2 SYDVKM. CDR3 length: 15 residues. V dropped 3 bases and J dropped 2; count of bases not matched to a gene: 5. The chain's CDR3 is CASSFWRGITDTQYF. The CDR3 nucleotides read TGTGCCAGCAGTTTTTGGCGGGGGATCACAGATACGCAGTATTTT. Full variable domain (missing parts from reference TRBV28 and TRBJ2-3): DVKVTQSSRYLVKRTGEKVFLECVQDMDHENMFWYRQDPGLGLRLIYFSYDVKMKEKGDIPEGYSVSREKKERFSLILESASTNQTSMYLCASSFWRGITDTQYFGPGTRLTVL.

The chain joins TRBV19 to TRBJ2-1; 9 bases are a match to TRBD2. CDR3 length: 18 residues. The germline gives CDR1 LNHDA, CDR2 SQIVND (reference sequence). Trimming took 6 bases from V and 4 from J; bases not matched to a gene: 16. CDR3 amino acids: CASRRGGRSGRSYNEQFF. CDR3 coding DNA: TGTGCCAGTAGAAGGGGGGGACGGAGCGGGAGGAGTTACAATGAGCAGTTCTTC.

This clone has just a few counts. The chain employs TRBV5-1 and TRBJ1-2, with 7 bases matching TRBD1. V dropped 4 bases and J dropped 2; count of bases not matched to a gene: 2. This CDR3 has 13 amino acids. CDR1 is SGHRS and CDR2 is YFSETQ in the germline V gene. For the CDR3, the DNA is TGCGCCAGCAGCCTGGGACAGAACTATGGCTACACCTTC. It translates to CASSLGQNYGYTF.

The chain couples TRBV5-6 to TRBJ2-7, with 10 bases fitting TRBD1. Germline CDR1 SGHDT, CDR2 YYEEEE. The trim removed 5 bases at V and 5 bases at J, leaving 7 bases unmatched. The CDR3 covers 14 residues. DNA of the CDR3: TGTGCCAGCAGTTGGGACAGGGGAACCCACGAGCAGTACTTC. Residues: CASSWDRGTHEQYF.

The CDR3 reads CASSYNREWDEQFF. In DNA, the CDR3 is TGTGCCAGCAGTTATAATCGGGAGTGGGATGAGCAGTTCTTC. The chain couples TRBV6-9 to TRBJ2-1; perhaps TRBD2 as D (6 bases). V dropped 2 bases and J dropped 8 bases, with 13 bases sitting between them. The germline V gene has CDR1 MNHGY and CDR2 SVAAGI. CDR3 size: 14 residues.

This sequence joins TRBV4-2 and TRBJ2-1; 15 nucleotides match TRBD2. V shed 4 bases and J 9 bases; nucleotides not matched to a gene: 4. Germline V gives CDR1 LGHNA, CDR2 YNFKEQ. The CDR3 has 15 residues. Here the CDR3 DNA reads TGTGCCAGCAGCCCGGGACTAGCGGGAGGATCTGAGCAGTTCTTC. It specifies CASSPGLAGGSEQFF.

The chain employs TRBV5-5 and TRBJ2-7; D is unclear. Germline CDR1 and CDR2: SGHKS and YYEKEE (reference sequence). V was cut by 1 base and J by 6 bases, with 8 bases left in between. The CDR3 is made up of 12 amino acids. The CDR3 is CASSLRIREQYF. The CDR3 DNA sequence: TGTGCCAGCAGCTTGAGAATCCGCGAGCAGTACTTC.

The chain combines TRBV30 with TRBJ1-5, with TRBD1 identical over 10 bases. The J segment lost 0 bases and the V segment lost 3 bases, leaving 11 bases of the junction unmatched. Germline lookup yields CDR1 GTSNPN and CDR2 SVGIG (reference sequence). The CDR3 runs to 18 residues. The CDR3 DNA sequence: TGTGCCTGGAGCCCCGGGACAGGGGTAGGATATAGCAATCAGCCCCAGCATTTT. It is translated as CAWSPGTGVGYSNQPQHF. Full variable domain (remainder filled in from reference TRBV30 and TRBJ1-5): SQTIHQWPATLVQPVGSPLSLECTVEGTSNPNLYWYRQAAGRGLQLLFYSVGIGQISSEVPQNLSASRPQDRQFILSSKKLLLSDSGFYLCAWSPGTGVGYSNQPQHFGDGTRLSIL.

This sequence joins TRBV2 and TRBJ2-5, with D unclear. The CDR3 runs to 12 residues. In germline, CDR1 is SNHLY, CDR2 FYNNEI. Trimming cost V 7 bases and J 5 bases, with 11 bases left between them. The CDR3 loop is CASKGPGETQYF. DNA for the CDR3: TGTGCCAGCAAAGGGCCCGGGGAGACCCAGTACTTC.

V usage is TRBV19 and J usage is TRBJ2-6, with no clear D. The V end lost 3 bases, the J end lost 0 bases, and 9 bases lay between the germline ends. This CDR3 region has 16 residues. Looked up from germline, CDR1 is LNHDA and CDR2 is SQIVND (reference sequence). The CDR3 bases are TGTGCCAGTAGTATTTCGTCGAGCTCTGGGGCCAACGTCCTGACTTTC. Its translation: CASSISSSSGANVLTF.

A few counts support this clone. The chain is built from TRBV7-9 and TRBJ2-7; tentatively, D is TRBD1 (5 bases). The CDR3 is 12 amino acids. From germline, CDR1 is SEHNR and CDR2 FQNEAQ (reference sequence). The germline V and J ends were trimmed by 5 bases and 6 bases, with 11 bases remaining between them. The CDR3 reads CASSMDIGEQYF. DNA for the CDR3: TGTGCCAGCAGCATGGACATCGGCGAGCAGTACTTC.

The chain recombines TRBV13 with TRBJ2-7, with TRBD2 matching 8 bases. The CDR3 loop spans 14 amino acids. The V gene end was trimmed by 4 bases and the J gene end by 2 bases; junction bases not matched to a gene: 4. Germline V gene sequence: CDR1 PRHDT, CDR2 FYEKMQ (reference sequence). The CDR3 region is CASSYSGTTYEQYF. In DNA, the CDR3 is TGTGCCAGCAGCTATAGCGGGACAACCTACGAGCAGTACTTC.

The rearrangement uses TRBV5-1 and TRBJ2-5, with 8 bases that match TRBD1. The CDR3 sequence is 13 residues long. Germline CDR1 and CDR2: SGHRS and YFSETQ. Trimming removed 4 bases from V and 7 bases from J; junction bases left unmatched: 6. CDR3 sequence (DNA): TGCGCCAGCAGCCCGGACAGGGCTCGGACCCAGTACTTC. Its translation is CASSPDRARTQYF.

V is TRBV28 and J is TRBJ1-1; D not resolved. The CDR3 loop spans 14 amino acids. Trimming pared 5 bases from V and 3 bases from J, leaving 13 bases between. CDR1 is MDHEN, CDR2 SYDVKM, per germline. The CDR3 is CASSTPEAYTEAFF. The CDR3 nucleotides are TGTGCCAGCAGTACACCGGAGGCGTACACTGAAGCTTTCTTT.

V is TRBV4-2 and J is TRBJ1-1; D is unclear. The CDR3 is 15 amino acids. Per germline, CDR1 LGHNA and CDR2 YNFKEQ. The germline V and J ends were trimmed by 0 bases and 5 bases, with 13 bases remaining between them. CDR3 nucleotide sequence: TGTGCCAGCAGCCAAGATGGAAACGTATATACTGAAGCTTTCTTT. It codes for CASSQDGNVYTEAFF.

The DNA for the CDR3 is TGTGCCATCAGGGGGACAGGGCCCAACGAGCAGTACTTC. Protein product: CAIRGTGPNEQYF. The gene calls are TRBV10-3 and TRBJ2-7; the match to TRBD1 covers 9 bases. The junction had 5 bases not matched to a gene; V was cut back by 6 bases and J by 5 bases. The CDR3 is 13 residues long. Germline CDR1 reads ENHRY; CDR2 reads SYGVKD.

The chain is built from TRBV25-1 and TRBJ2-7; possibly TRBD2 for D (5 bases). This CDR3 is 13 amino acids long. The ends were cut back, 5 bases at V and 2 bases at J, with 10 bases in the middle. Germline-derived CDR1 and CDR2 are MGHDK and SYGVNS. The CDR3 sequence: CASSLSVPYEQYF. The CDR3, as DNA: TGTGCCAGCAGTCTTAGCGTCCCCTACGAGCAGTACTTC.

The chain joins TRBV6-4 to TRBJ2-1; a weak D match, TRBD1 (6 bases). Trimming removed 5 bases from V and 5 bases from J, with 10 bases in between. The length of the CDR3 is 13 residues. Germline assignment: CDR1 MRHNA and CDR2 SNTAGT. CDR3 sequence: CASSSRDNNEQFF. CDR3 sequence (DNA): TGTGCCAGCAGTTCCCGGGACAACAATGAGCAGTTCTTC.

The rearrangement uses TRBV10-3 and TRBJ2-6; TRBD2 matches at 15 bases. The CDR3 is 18 residues long. CDR1 and CDR2 from the germline V gene are ENHRY and SYGVKD. Trimming at V came to 6 bases and at J to 0 bases, leaving 3 bases not matched to a gene. The CDR3 spells CAIREGLAGGSGANVLTF. The DNA for the CDR3 is TGTGCCATCAGGGAGGGACTAGCGGGGGGCTCTGGGGCCAACGTCCTGACTTTC.

V and J are TRBV11-2 and TRBJ2-7; 9 nucleotides align to TRBD1. The CDR3 totals 16 residues. Per germline, CDR1 SGHAT and CDR2 FQNNGV. J gave up 3 bases and V 4 bases, and 10 bases lay outside the gene matches. Here the CDR3 DNA reads TGTGCCAGCAGCTCAGCGGACAGGGGAAATGGCTACGAGCAGTACTTC. Translated, it gives CASSSADRGNGYEQYF.